The entry below describes one T cell receptor beta chain. The data stem from a study of cytomegalovirus exposure and HLA in healthy donors. Researchers ran the PCR with 60 Vbeta and 13 Jbeta primers. Some clones are missing from TCRdb's copy, which holds only in-frame ones; the method was immunoSEQ multiplex PCR. The repertoire has approximately 170,000 clones, approximately 77% of them found once; the top ten carry less than 9%. The CDR3 runs to 15 residues. The germline V gene has CDR1 SGHDT and CDR2 YYEEEE. V was shortened by 1 base and J by 0 bases, with 10 bases between the two germline ends. J is TRBJ1-2 and V is TRBV5-6; no definite D call. The clonotype originates from a male donor in good health and CMV-seropositive. The sequencing sample was made of PBMCs. The CDR3 bases are TGTGCCAGCAGCTTGAGGCGGAGAGCTAACTATGGCTACACCTTC. Translated, it gives CASSLRRRANYGYTF.